These T cell receptor beta chains were read from a single sample in a study of cytomegalovirus exposure and HLA in healthy donors. Using immunoSEQ multiplex PCR, the repertoire was profiled, and TCRdb retains in-frame clones only, with some absent. The data contain some 120,000 clones, more than 65% of them singletons. Material for sequencing was PBMCs. The receptors originated from a woman in her late teens or twenties in good health and CMV-seropositive. The CDR3 runs from the conserved cysteine through the conserved F or W. The D gene is left open where the match is weak. Part of the rows lack a size; the others show once, few, many or a class for expanded clones.

v_gene,abundance,d_gene,j_gene,CDR3aa,CDR3nt
TRBV11-1,.,.,TRBJ1-2,CASSLDTTVRGYTF,TGTGCCAGCAGCTTAGATACGACTGTACGGGGCTACACCTTC
TRBV5-4,.,TRBD1,TRBJ2-3,CASSVGQVRTTDTQYF,TGTGCCAGCAGCGTCGGACAGGTGAGGACCACAGATACGCAGTATTTT
TRBV4-1,.,TRBD2,TRBJ2-7,CASSQVGGASEQYF,TGCGCCAGCAGCCAAGTCGGGGGGGCGTCTGAGCAGTACTTC
TRBV29-1,.,.,TRBJ2-3,CSVERATNRGTDTQYF,TGCAGCGTTGAGAGGGCGACGAACCGTGGCACAGATACGCAGTATTTT
TRBV10-3,once,TRBD1,TRBJ2-1,CAISDGDSSYNEQFF,TGTGCCATCAGTGACGGGGACAGCTCCTACAATGAGCAGTTCTTC
TRBV27,.,TRBD1,TRBJ1-5,CASSSGTGGYQPQHF,TGTGCCAGCAGCTCCGGGACAGGGGGCTATCAGCCCCAGCATTTT
TRBV28,.,TRBD2,TRBJ2-1,CASSPGASGGSYNEQFF,TGTGCCAGCAGTCCTGGCGCTAGCGGGGGGTCCTACAATGAGCAGTTCTTC
TRBV7-9,once,.,TRBJ2-7,CASSLVLGYEQYF,TGTGCCAGCAGCTTAGTACTCGGCTACGAGCAGTACTTC
TRBV2,.,TRBD1,TRBJ1-1,CASSVYRGRTEAFF,TGTGCCAGCAGTGTTTACAGGGGGCGGACTGAAGCTTTCTTT
TRBV4-1,few,.,TRBJ1-1,CASSQGGPTNTEAFF,TGCGCCAGCAGCCAAGGTGGGCCGACGAACACTGAAGCTTTCTTT
TRBV10-3,.,.,TRBJ1-1,CAISESGVSNTEAFF,TGTGCCATCAGTGAGTCCGGGGTTTCGAACACTGAAGCTTTCTTT
TRBV7-9,.,.,TRBJ2-3,CASSLGSSEQYF,TGTGCCAGCAGCTTAGGGTCTAGCGAACAGTATTTT
TRBV4-1,.,.,TRBJ2-1,CASSQDILTSYNEQFF,TGCGCCAGCAGCCAAGATATACTCACCTCCTACAATGAGCAGTTCTTC
TRBV28,.,.,TRBJ2-4,CASRDAGGKNIQYF,TGTGCCAGCAGAGACGCAGGGGGGAAAAACATTCAGTACTTC
TRBV9,.,.,TRBJ1-6,CASSVAHNSPLHF,TGTGCCAGCAGCGTGGCCCATAATTCACCCCTCCACTTT
TRBV9,.,TRBD1,TRBJ1-2,CASSVTGANYGYTF,TGTGCCAGCAGCGTTACAGGGGCTAACTATGGCTACACCTTC
TRBV5-6,few,.,TRBJ2-5,CASSRGQETQYF,TGTGCCAGCAGCCGGGGGCAAGAGACCCAGTACTTC
TRBV5-1,.,TRBD2,TRBJ2-3,CASSLESGTHGTQYF,TGCGCCAGCAGCTTGGAAAGCGGGACCCACGGTACGCAGTATTTT
TRBV11-2,.,TRBD1,TRBJ1-4,CASSLDPGQADEKLFF,TGTGCCAGCAGCTTAGATCCGGGACAGGCTGATGAAAAACTGTTTTTT
TRBV6-1,.,.,TRBJ2-3,CASSGGTGDTQYF,TGTGCCAGCAGTGGGGGGACTGGGGATACGCAGTATTTT
TRBV6-5,few,.,TRBJ1-2,CASSLQRTDFYGYTF,TGTGCCAGCAGTTTACAGCGGACAGACTTTTATGGCTACACCTTC
TRBV7-8,.,TRBD2,TRBJ2-5,CASSWGTSGGETQYF,TGTGCCAGCAGCTGGGGGACTAGCGGGGGGGAGACCCAGTACTTC
TRBV6-5,.,TRBD2,TRBJ2-1,CASSSETSGGWNEQFF,TGTGCCAGCAGTTCAGAAACTAGCGGGGGTTGGAATGAGCAGTTCTTC
TRBV6-5,few,TRBD1,TRBJ1-1,CASIPSRQGWNEAFF,TGTGCCAGCATCCCCTCTCGACAGGGTTGGAATGAAGCTTTCTTT
TRBV12-5,.,TRBD1,TRBJ1-1,CASGLRAQGVSRGTEAFF,TGTGCTAGTGGTTTAAGGGCACAGGGGGTTAGTAGGGGCACTGAAGCTTTCTTT
TRBV11-2,.,TRBD1,TRBJ1-2,CASSLGTGFIYGYTF,TGTGCCAGCAGCTTAGGGACAGGTTTCATCTATGGCTACACCTTC